Here is one T cell receptor (beta chain) with its context. This clonotype was seen a few times. Its antigen is still unknown. Per-base quality was not reported, and no clone a single base away is much larger than it. Library preparation was by 5' RACE. The sequencer listed for this sample is Illumina HiSeq 2000. Template switching introduced a universal primer binding site; the final cDNA contained a unique molecular identifier, enabling accurate counting of TCR cDNA molecules. Specific primers in the conserved constant-segment region were used to synthesize first-strand cDNA for TCR alpha and beta chains. To control for contamination, every cDNA library was double barcoded, receiving both a SMART-Mk sample barcode and Illumina barcodes. Two successive PCR steps introduced TruSeq adapter sequences along with Illumina sample barcodes. TCR alpha and beta cDNA libraries were sequenced on the Illumina HiSeq platform with custom primers. On the study's bioinformatics: MiGEC was used to process raw reads and extract unique molecular identifiers, and MiXCR was used to find CDR3 positions. Recombination models were inferred per individual with the repgenHMM and IGoR tools using an EM algorithm. Shared clonotype analysis was performed with the tcR package in R, normalizing sharing by the product of cloneset sizes. To study raw recombination free of thymic and clonal selection effects, out-of-frame nonproductive sequences were analyzed. Starting from the raw public reads, TCRdb applied fastp trimming at Q25, assembled clones with MiXCR and retained in-frame beta chains. Identical CDR3 proteins give one entry, which carries the most common genes and DNA. TCRdb, rather than the study authors, made the V and J calls. Here the sample has some 460,000 distinct CDR3 sequences; 11% to 15% occur a single time. The ten top clones hold about 0.52% of the sample.

The cysteine opens and the phenylalanine closes a CDR3 of 12 amino acids. Just CDR3 DNA is preserved here, 36 bases in frame from base 1. V loses 6 bases of germline sequence and J loses 3 bases, and the interval between the two ends is 8 bases. Only healthy Caucasian donors were included. Three pairs of female monozygotic twins, all aged roughly 18 to 29 years, were included in the twin cohort. CD4+ and CD8+ T cell populations were isolated with positive isolation kits from Invitrogen. This record belongs to a study of identical twins (dated by TCRdb to between 2015 and 2016). Describing the broader study: To test whether fetal clonotypes persist, the study used deep sequencing on TCR alpha and beta repertoires from monozygotic twins, unrelated adults of various ages, and cord blood. To rule out contamination, replicate twin experiments were performed at different times with different library preparation protocols.

Broad study findings and their caveats: Compared with coincidental sharing between unrelated individuals, out-of-frame TCR alpha sequences shared between twins had an excess of sequences with low generation probability. The excess sharing between twins in beta out-of-frame sequences was weaker because fewer shared sequences reduced the signal-to-noise ratio. Because the same donors could not be followed over many years, the conclusions depended on cross-sectional statistical analysis. In monozygotic twins, recombination models systematically underestimated out-of-frame TCR alpha sharing, but the models matched the sharing seen between unrelated individuals. Invariant T cells such as MAIT and iNKT could partly confound zero-insertion analyses, although diverse VJ usage argued against such confounding for most clonotypes. Fewer insertions were carried by abundant cord blood beta clonotypes, a similar but weaker trend appeared in young adult naive repertoires, and no such trend appeared in memory repertoires.

The same sample was also studied in work on yellow fever vaccine responses in identical twins. As that second paper reports: The authors reported that the T cell response to vaccination in identical twins appeared partly convergent and partly personalized. Focusing on identical twins, the study followed the T cell clones that responded to the vaccine, and did so with precision.

The sequenced sample consisted of CD4+ T cells sorted from blood. The V gene is TRBV12-3 or TRBV12-4 and the J gene is TRBJ2-5, with no D gene named confidently. The receptor's source is a young woman in good health. The DNA sequence follows: TGTGCCAGCAGGCGCGAGGAAGAGACCCAGTACTTC. Translated, this is CASRREEETQYF.